These 23 T cell receptor beta chains were sequenced from one sample in a study of T cell repertoires in cytomegalovirus infection. MiXCR, applied by TCRdb to the reads, yields one record per CDR3 protein. The sample lists 180,000 or so distinct CDR3 sequences; about 18% were seen once. Sequenced material: CD8+ T cells from PBMCs. Receptors originate from a human donor in good health (CMV status not recorded). Some clones in this sample may be carry-over from other donors' samples.

The CDR3 region is CASSLDRLYNEQFF. CDR3 DNA: TGTGCCAGCAGCTTAGACAGGTTATACAATGAGCAGTTCTTC. The chain has TRBV7-6 and TRBJ2-1, with D possibly TRBD1 on 5 matching bases. Trimming stripped 1 base from V and 4 bases from J, with 8 bases between. The CDR3 spans 14 residues. Germline values: CDR1 SGHVS, CDR2 FNYEAQ. Combining the CDR3 with reference TRBV7-6 and TRBJ2-1 gives the whole variable domain GAGVSQSPRYKVTKRGQDVALRCDPISGHVSLYWYRQALGQGPEFLTYFNYEAQQDKSGLPNDRFSAERPEGSISTLTIQRTEQRDSAMYRCASSLDRLYNEQFFGPGTRLTVL.

This clonotype was observed a few times. This sequence joins TRBV28 and TRBJ1-2; D is unclear. Per the germline V gene, CDR1 is MDHEN and CDR2 is SYDVKM. The CDR3 length is 13 residues. V was clipped by 6 bases and J by 12 bases, with 20 bases between them. The CDR3 reads CASSPAFQGFHTF. CDR3 DNA: TGTGCCAGCAGCCCCGCGTTTCAAGGATTCCACACCTTC.

The chain has TRBV6-2 or TRBV6-3 and TRBJ2-1; D might be TRBD1 or TRBD2, each matching 5 bases. The V gene's germline CDR1 is MNHEY and CDR2 SVGEGT. This CDR3 contains 21 residues. Trimming left V 0 bases short and J 7 bases short, with 31 bases between. CDR3 region: CASSYSIRMTAGTSPENEQFF. CDR3 bases: TGTGCCAGCAGTTACTCGATCCGAATGACCGCAGGGACCTCACCCGAAAATGAGCAGTTCTTC.

Only a few counts were recorded for this clonotype. V and J are TRBV6-2 or TRBV6-3 and TRBJ1-1; weak D call: TRBD1 (6 bases). CDR1 is MNHEY and CDR2 is SVGEGT in the germline V gene. CDR3 length: 16 amino acids. Deletions cut 7 bases from V and 0 bases from J, with 18 bases between. The DNA of the CDR3 is TGTGCCAGCACCCCAGGGGCGCGGCAGGTGAACACTGAAGCTTTCTTT. Amino acid sequence: CASTPGARQVNTEAFF.

The gene calls are TRBV5-1 and TRBJ2-7; a weak D match, TRBD2 (5 bases). There are 16 residues in the CDR3. V dropped 3 bases and J dropped 1 base, with 17 bases sitting between them. Germline values: CDR1 SGHRS, CDR2 YFSETQ. The CDR3 protein is CASSSGVEDFSYEQYF. In DNA, the CDR3 is TGCGCCAGCAGCTCTGGCGTGGAGGATTTTTCCTACGAGCAGTACTTC.

This chain joins TRBV5-6 and TRBJ1-1; D remains unclear. Germline CDR1 SGHDT, CDR2 YYEEEE. This CDR3 is built from 14 residues. Trimming took off 2 bases at V and 1 base at J, with 9 bases between the two ends. CDR3 protein: CASSLPQQNTEAFF. The CDR3 DNA follows: TGTGCCAGCAGCTTACCGCAACAGAACACTGAAGCTTTCTTT.

This clonotype was counted many times. V gene TRBV20-1 combines with J gene TRBJ2-2, with D possibly being TRBD1 (7 bases). This CDR3 spans 16 amino acids. V was cut by 0 bases and J by 4 bases, with 15 bases left in between. Germline V gene lookup returns CDR1 DFQATT and CDR2 SNEGSKA (reference sequence). Here the CDR3 reads CSARDLGGQSTGELFF. The CDR3 DNA is TGCAGTGCTAGAGATCTCGGGGGACAGTCCACCGGGGAGCTGTTTTTT.

The rearrangement links TRBV3-1 to TRBJ2-1; unclear D gene. The germline CDR1 and CDR2 sequences are LGHDT and YNNKEL (reference sequence). The CDR3 runs 15 residues. The V end lost 1 base, the J end lost 4 bases, and 11 bases lay between the germline ends. The CDR3 spells CASSQGPAGYNEQFF. CDR3 coding DNA: TGTGCCAGCAGCCAAGGACCGGCTGGATACAATGAGCAGTTCTTC.

This chain uses TRBV6-5 with TRBJ2-3, with 12 bases that match TRBD2. Germline V CDR1 and CDR2: MNHEY, SVGAGI. V lost 0 bases and J lost 10; bases outside the gene matches: 8. The CDR3 length is 16 residues. DNA for the CDR3: TGTGCCAGCAGTTACTCGCTAGCGGGGGGGCAAGGAGCGCAGTATTTT. It specifies CASSYSLAGGQGAQYF.

The rearrangement uses TRBV6-2 or TRBV6-3 and TRBJ2-7; tentative D call: TRBD2 (6 bases). CDR3 length: 14 residues. V was clipped by 6 bases and J by 7 bases, with 19 bases between them. The V gene's germline CDR1 is MNHEY and CDR2 SVGEGT. CDR3 loop: CASRSTQGGWEQYF. The CDR3 DNA follows: TGTGCCAGCAGATCCACTCAGGGAGGATGGGAGCAGTACTTC.

The chain has TRBV25-1 and TRBJ2-3, with D hard to call. Germline loops: CDR1 MGHDK, CDR2 SYGVNS. The CDR3 has 18 amino acids. V lost 4 bases and J 6 bases, leaving 26 bases between the germline ends. The CDR3 sequence: CASSGRNLDIARVDTQYF. In DNA form, the CDR3 reads TGTGCCAGCAGTGGCCGAAACCTAGATATTGCGCGCGTGGATACGCAGTATTTT.

This clonotype was found a few times. The J gene is TRBJ2-3, the V gene TRBV6-2 or TRBV6-3; D gene unclear. The germline CDR1 and CDR2 sequences are MNHEY and SVGEGT. V was cut by 2 bases and J by 6 bases, with 9 bases left in between. The CDR3 runs 13 residues. CDR3 bases: TGTGCCAGCAGTTACGGGTGGCCCGATACGCAGTATTTT. The encoded protein is CASSYGWPDTQYF.

This clonotype was seen only a few times. The V gene is TRBV4-1, the J gene TRBJ2-7, with D unresolved. There are 13 residues in the CDR3. Per the germline V gene, CDR1 is MGHRA and CDR2 is YSYEKL. Trimming pared 1 base from V and 5 bases from J, leaving 9 bases between. The CDR3 sequence is CASSQGSTDEQYF. CDR3 coding DNA: TGCGCCAGCAGCCAAGGTAGTACGGACGAGCAGTACTTC.

This clonotype showed up just a few times. This chain connects TRBV28 to TRBJ1-2; D ambiguous. Germline CDR1 and CDR2: MDHEN and SYDVKM. The ends were cut back, 2 bases at V and 6 bases at J, with 22 bases in the middle. The CDR3 has 17 residues. The CDR3 DNA reads as TGTGCCAGCAGTTTAGCGGTCATTGGAGACACCTATCATGGCTACACCTTC. Protein: CASSLAVIGDTYHGYTF.

There are a few counts of this clonotype. J is TRBJ2-7 and V is TRBV6-2 or TRBV6-3; D uncertain. This CDR3 contains 14 residues. Trimming removed 5 bases from V and 3 bases from J, with 14 bases in between. From germline, CDR1 is MNHEY and CDR2 SVGEGT. The DNA for the CDR3 is TGTGCCAGCAGTACCCCCGGTGGCGTCTACGAGCAGTACTTC. It is translated as CASSTPGGVYEQYF.

The chain uses TRBV6-2 or TRBV6-3 and TRBJ2-1; 8 nucleotides align to TRBD2. The CDR3 runs 16 residues. V shed 5 bases and J 2 bases; nucleotides not matched to a gene: 8. Germline lookup yields CDR1 MNHEY and CDR2 SVGEGT. CDR3 sequence reads: CASSPELAVTYNEQFF. The CDR3 coding sequence is TGTGCCAGCAGTCCCGAACTAGCGGTAACCTACAATGAGCAGTTCTTC.

This clonotype occurred a few times. The V call is TRBV20-1, the J call TRBJ1-5; 10 bases map to TRBD1. The V segment lost 6 bases and the J segment 0 bases; nucleotides outside the gene matches: 8. The CDR3 extends over 16 amino acids. Germline-derived CDR1 and CDR2 are DFQATT and SNEGSKA (reference sequence). The CDR3 reads CSATGQGSYSNQPQHF. CDR3 bases: TGCAGTGCCACGGGACAGGGGTCTTATAGCAATCAGCCCCAGCATTTT.

This clonotype was picked up a small number of times. The chain recombines TRBV6-2 or TRBV6-3 with TRBJ2-7, with no clear D. Between the trimmed V and J ends, which lost 10 bases and 4 bases, there was a span of 14 bases. Germline V gene lookup returns CDR1 MNHEY and CDR2 SVGEGT. The CDR3 loop spans 12 amino acids. The CDR3 protein is CATRGTEYEQYF. The CDR3 coding sequence is TGTGCCACCCGAGGCACAGAATACGAGCAGTACTTC.

V and J are TRBV2 and TRBJ1-1; 9 bases fit TRBD1. CDR3 length: 15 amino acids. Looked up from germline, CDR1 is SNHLY and CDR2 is FYNNEI. The V gene end was trimmed by 8 bases and the J gene end by 1 base; junction bases not matched to a gene: 8. CDR3 in DNA: TGTGCCAGCGGATGGACAGGGGCTAAGAACACTGAAGCTTTCTTT. Translating gives CASGWTGAKNTEAFF.

The sample holds a few counts of this clonotype. The rearrangement uses TRBV10-2 and TRBJ2-3; D unclear. CDR3 size: 13 residues. The germline CDR1 and CDR2 sequences are WSHSY and SAAADI. V was pared by 6 bases and J by 1 base, with 8 bases between. CDR3 amino acids: CASSQFGTDTQYF. CDR3 coding DNA: TGCGCCAGCAGCCAATTCGGCACAGATACGCAGTATTTT.

The chain carries TRBV7-9 and TRBJ2-6; 8 bases match TRBD1. Germline values: CDR1 SEHNR, CDR2 FQNEAQ (reference sequence). The CDR3 contains 16 residues. The ends lost 5 bases at V and 1 base at J; junction bases unmatched: 4. The chain's CDR3 is CASSPDRGSGANVLTF. CDR3 coding DNA: TGTGCCAGCAGCCCCGACAGGGGATCTGGGGCCAACGTCCTGACTTTC. Looking up the rest from reference TRBV7-9 and TRBJ2-6 gives the full variable domain: DTGVSQNPRHKITKRGQNVTFRCDPISEHNRLYWYRQTLGQGPEFLTYFQNEAQLEKSRLLSDRFSAERPKGSFSTLEIQRTEQGDSAMYLCASSPDRGSGANVLTFGAGSRLTVL.

This clonotype was seen at least ten times. This chain uses TRBV12-3 or TRBV12-4 with TRBJ2-3, with D unresolved. Trimming removed 4 bases at V and 2 bases at J, with 1 base between. The CDR3 consists of 11 residues. The CDR3 DNA reads TGTGCCAGCAGTTCCACAGATACGCAGTATTTT. Translated, it gives CASSSTDTQYF.

V is TRBV12-3 or TRBV12-4 and J is TRBJ2-7; TRBD1 agrees at 8 bases. This CDR3 contains 17 residues. Germline trimming cut 6 bases from V and 1 base from J; bases unmatched to any gene: 14. As DNA, the CDR3 is TGTGCCAGCAGCCGCCATACCGGGACAGGTATTTCCTACGAGCAGTACTTC. Translating gives CASSRHTGTGISYEQYF.